The table lists the clone carrying this T cell receptor (beta chain) with a few counts. The antigen is undetermined. Template switching added a universal primer binding site, and final cDNA carried unique molecular identifiers. TCRdb used MiXCR to reprocess the 5' RACE reads, holding one entry per CDR3 protein. The data show roughly 1,500,000 distinct CDR3 sequences, less than 40% seen once. This entry belongs to a study of identical twins. The CDR3 has 16 amino acids. Trimming removed 3 bases from V and 3 bases from J, with 12 bases in between. Per germline, CDR1 MNHNS and CDR2 SASEGT. Study-level results: Twins' excess sharing was less marked for out-of-frame beta sequences.

The sequenced sample consisted of cord blood. This sequence was found in a newborn girl in good health. The chain links TRBV6-1 to TRBJ1-6, with D perhaps matching TRBD1 (5 bases). CDR3: CASSEAGTVYNSPLHF. The DNA of the CDR3 is TGTGCCAGCAGTGAGGCGGGGACGGTCTATAATTCACCCCTCCACTTT.